This is a list of T cell receptor beta chains from one sample in a study of CD8+CD57+ T cells in acquired aplastic anemia. From the reads, TCRdb called clonotypes with MiXCR, one entry per CDR3 protein. The repertoire holds approximately 260,000 distinct CDR3 sequences, with approximately 82% as singletons. Sequencing was carried out using sorted CD4+, CD8+, or CD8+CD57+ T cells (not recorded which) from PBMCs. These receptor sequences come from a human donor with aplastic anemia. Both conserved end residues are part of each CDR3. The D gene is left open where the match is weak. Expanded clones are given a class, and other clones once, few, many or no size at all.

d_gene | j_gene | v_gene | abundance | CDR3nt | CDR3aa
- | TRBJ2-5 | TRBV7-9 | - | TGTGCCAGCAGCCAAGGCCGGTTTTCGGAGACCCAGTACTTC | CASSQGRFSETQYF
- | TRBJ2-1 | TRBV7-8 | - | TGTGCCAGCAGCTTACCAGGAGGCCGCGAGAGCGATTATCAGTTCTTC | CASSLPGGRESDYQFF
- | TRBJ2-2 | TRBV11-3 | few | TGTGCCAGCAGCTTAGTTCTCGCAGAGCTGTTTTTT | CASSLVLAELFF
TRBD1 | TRBJ2-7 | TRBV14 | - | TGTGCCAGCAGACCGACAGGGGGCCAGGATCGCGAGCAGTACTTC | CASRPTGGQDREQYF
TRBD2 | TRBJ2-1 | TRBV24-1 | - | TGTGCCACCAGTTTTCAAACTAGGGCTAGCGGGACGGGTGAGCAGTTCTTC | CATSFQTRASGTGEQFF
- | TRBJ2-1 | TRBV24-1 | few | TGTGCCACCAGTGCGGACGGATACAATGAGCAGTTCTTC | CATSADGYNEQFF
TRBD1 | TRBJ2-7 | TRBV19 | once | TGTGCCAGCAGCATAGGAAGGACAGGCCTTACCTACCAGCTGTACTTC | CASSIGRTGLTYQLYF
- | TRBJ1-5 | TRBV7-8 | - | TGTGCCAGCGGGGTCGGGGGCACAGCCACGCAGCATTTT | CASGVGGTATQHF
- | TRBJ2-3 | TRBV9 | - | TGTGCCAGCAGCGTTACCGGGGACCCAAATTCACCCCAGTATTTT | CASSVTGDPNSPQYF
- | TRBJ2-3 | TRBV2 | - | TGTGCCAGCAGCGTAGGTTCGATTAATGAGTATTTT | CASSVGSINEYF
- | TRBJ1-5 | TRBV11-1 | - | TGTGCCAGCAGCTCGGCAGACCCTAATAGCAATCAGCCCCAGCATTTT | CASSSADPNSNQPQHF
- | TRBJ2-2 | TRBV10-3 | - | TGTGCCATCAGTGAGTACAGGGACCTCACCGGGGAGCTGTTTTTT | CAISEYRDLTGELFF
- | TRBJ1-6 | TRBV12-3/TRBV12-4 | - | TGTGCCAGCAGTCCGCGGACAAGGGAGTCCTATAATTCACCCCTCCACTTT | CASSPRTRESYNSPLHF
- | TRBJ2-5 | TRBV7-9 | once | TGTGCCAGCAGCCCAGTACCCGGGGAGCTGTATTTTGGAACCCAGTACTTC | CASSPVPGELYFGTQYF
TRBD2 | TRBJ2-3 | TRBV7-8 | - | TGTGCCAGCAGCTTAGGCGGGGGGCCCGAAACGCAGCAGTATTTT | CASSLGGGPETQQYF
- | TRBJ1-1 | TRBV7-9 | - | TGTGCCAGCAGCTTAGCGCGAAGTCGCGATACGCAAGCTTTCTTT | CASSLARSRDTQAFF
TRBD1 | TRBJ1-2 | TRBV24-1 | once | TGTGCCACCAGTGATCCAACAGGACAGGGACACTATGGCTACACCTTC | CATSDPTGQGHYGYTF
- | TRBJ2-5 | TRBV7-3 | - | TGTGCCACCAGCAATGGCCGCGGGCCTGAGACCACGTACTTC | CATSNGRGPETTYF
- | TRBJ2-1 | TRBV7-8 | - | TGTGCCAGCAGCTATGAGCGGATCCATACGCAGCTCTTC | CASSYERIHTQLF
- | TRBJ2-5 | TRBV7-9 | - | TGTGCCAGCAGCTCTGTAGCAGGGAGCCAGTACTTC | CASSSVAGSQYF
TRBD2 | TRBJ2-7 | TRBV10-3 | once | TGTGCCATCAGTGATGCGGGAGTGGGGTCCTACGAGCAGTACTTC | CAISDAGVGSYEQYF
TRBD2 | TRBJ2-2 | TRBV7-3 | - | TGTGCCAGCAGCTCCGCTAGCGGGGTCCCCGGGGAGCTGTTTTTT | CASSSASGVPGELFF
- | TRBJ2-3 | TRBV7-2 | once | TGTGCCAGCAGCTCCCGCCCCCGGGCGGACCTACACCATTTT | CASSSRPRADLHHF
- | TRBJ1-2 | TRBV7-9 | - | TGTGCCAGCAGCTTGGAGAGGAACACGCTAGTATATGGCTACACCTTC | CASSLERNTLVYGYTF
TRBD1 | TRBJ1-2 | TRBV15 | - | TGTGCCACCAGCAGAGATCTGGGACAGGGTGGCTACACCTTC | CATSRDLGQGGYTF
- | TRBJ1-2 | TRBV6-5 | - | TGTGCCAGCAGTTACGCGACCGGGACGGCGGGTGGCTACACCTTC | CASSYATGTAGGYTF
TRBD1 | TRBJ2-7 | TRBV2 | - | TGTGCCAGCAGGGCGACAGGGATCTACGAGCAGTACTTC | CASRATGIYEQYF
- | TRBJ2-1 | TRBV29-1 | - | TGCAGCGTTGCCATTGGGGGATCCTACAATGAGCAGTTCTTC | CSVAIGGSYNEQFF
- | TRBJ2-5 | TRBV5-6 | - | TGTGCCAGCAGCTGGGGGGAGGACCAAGAGACCCAGTACTTC | CASSWGEDQETQYF
TRBD1 | TRBJ2-5 | TRBV20-1 | - | TGCAGTGCCGGTAGTTGGGGACAGTCAAGGGAGACCCAGTACTTC | CSAGSWGQSRETQYF
- | TRBJ2-3 | TRBV7-2 | - | TGTGCCAGCAGCTTAGCGGGAGCCCACGAGACGCACTATTTT | CASSLAGAHETHYF
- | TRBJ2-5 | TRBV7-8 | - | TGTGCCAGCAGTTTTGCGGGGACTTGGGATACGACCCAGTACTTC | CASSFAGTWDTTQYF
- | TRBJ2-3 | TRBV7-9 | - | TGTGCCAGCAGCTTAGCGGGTAGCTACGAGACCAACGTCTTT | CASSLAGSYETNVF
- | TRBJ1-1 | TRBV7-8 | - | TGTGCCAGCAGGTGGGACGAGACGGCGACCCCTCCACCTTTCTTT | CASRWDETATPPPFF
TRBD1 | TRBJ1-3 | TRBV24-1 | once | TGTGCCACCAATACTATACAGGGGGGAAACACCATATATTTT | CATNTIQGGNTIYF
- | TRBJ2-3 | TRBV7-8 | - | TGTGCCAGCAGCTTTAGCAGGAGGGCCCGATACGCAGTACAGTATTTT | CASSFSRRARYAVQYF
TRBD1 | TRBJ2-7 | TRBV20-1 | - | TGCAGTGCCCGGACAGGTACCTACGAGCAGTACTTC | CSARTGTYEQYF
- | TRBJ1-2 | TRBV15 | - | TGTGCCAGCAGTGACAGGAGGGCAGCTTTGGGTGGCTACACCTTC | CASSDRRAALGGYTF
TRBD2 | TRBJ2-5 | TRBV7-3 | - | TGTGCCAGCAGCTGCGGGAGCTCGCACAATGCCCAGTACTTC | CASSCGSSHNAQYF
TRBD2 | TRBJ2-5 | TRBV12-3/TRBV12-4 | - | TGTGCCAGCAGTTTTGGCGGGGGGGCAGAGACCCAGTACTTC | CASSFGGGAETQYF
- | TRBJ2-5 | TRBV2 | - | TGTGCCACCAGCAGTGGCAGCGTGCAAGAGAAGCAGTACTTC | CATSSGSVQEKQYF
- | TRBJ2-7 | TRBV20-1 | - | TGCAGTGCCAGTGATTGGGAGGGATCAGGGGGCTACGAGCAGTACTTC | CSASDWEGSGGYEQYF
- | TRBJ2-1 | TRBV5-5 | - | TGCGCCAGCAGCAAGGCTAGGGTCCTTGAGCAGTTCTTC | CASSKARVLEQFF
TRBD1 | TRBJ1-1 | TRBV5-1 | - | TGCGCCAGCAGCTTGGCCTTGCCGGGACAGGGGGACGAAGCTTTCTTT | CASSLALPGQGDEAFF
- | TRBJ1-2 | TRBV9 | - | TGTGCCAGCAGCGCGTCAGGGACGGGGGCGGACTACCGCTACACCTTC | CASSASGTGADYRYTF
- | TRBJ1-5 | TRBV7-2 | - | TGTGCCAGCAGCTTATCAGGGGCATTGGGCAATCAGCCCCAGCATTTT | CASSLSGALGNQPQHF
TRBD2 | TRBJ2-5 | TRBV4-2 | once | TGTGCCAGCAGCAAACTAGCGGGGGGCGGTGAGACCCAGTACTTC | CASSKLAGGGETQYF
- | TRBJ2-6 | TRBV10-3 | - | TGTGCCATCAGTGAGCAGTCCTCTTCTGGGGCCAACGTCCTGACTTTC | CAISEQSSSGANVLTF
TRBD1 | TRBJ1-5 | TRBV19 | - | TGTGCCAGTAGTCCCGGGACAGGGGGCAGTCAGCCCCAGCATTTT | CASSPGTGGSQPQHF
TRBD2 | TRBJ2-5 | TRBV7-9 | - | TGTGCCAGCAGCATAGCGGGTAGCTACGGGACCAACGTCTTC | CASSIAGSYGTNVF
- | TRBJ1-1 | TRBV2 | - | TGTGCCAGCAGTGAATCGGGGATACATGGGGAGGTTTTCTTT | CASSESGIHGEVFF
TRBD1 | TRBJ2-1 | TRBV20-1 | - | TGCAGTGCTAGTCCATCGACAGGGAACTACTCGAATGAGCAGTTCTTC | CSASPSTGNYSNEQFF
TRBD1 | TRBJ2-3 | TRBV29-1 | - | TGCAGCGCAGCAGTCTTAGACAGGGGGTTCACAGATACGCAGTATTTT | CSAAVLDRGFTDTQYF
- | TRBJ1-1 | TRBV5-1 | once | TGCGCCAGCAGTGACGCCGGGAACAGTCATGAAGCTTTCTTT | CASSDAGNSHEAFF
- | TRBJ2-3 | TRBV7-8 | - | TGTGCCAGCAGCTTAGCGGGAGGTCCCGATAAGATGGGATATTTT | CASSLAGGPDKMGYF